The 28 T cell receptor beta chains presented below share a single source sample, sequenced in a study of T cells in Graves' hyperthyroidism and ophthalmopathy. The investigators amplified TCR beta CDR3 regions from RNA transcripts. The HTBI primer set was used in a first-round RT-PCR of the TCR CDR3. TCRdb processed the multiplex PCR reads anew with MiXCR; each CDR3 protein has one entry. This sample has more than 500,000 distinct CDR3 sequences, with roughly 15% found just once. Material: blood. These receptors originate from a woman in her 30s with Graves' ophthalmopathy.

This clonotype was counted at least ten times. This chain joins TRBV20-1 and TRBJ1-2, with TRBD1 as a possible D gene (5 bases). Trimming cost V 3 bases and J 8 bases, with 16 bases left between them. Germline values: CDR1 DFQATT, CDR2 SNEGSKA (reference sequence). This CDR3 is 13 amino acids long. The CDR3 protein is CSASPSRGGGYTF. The DNA of the CDR3 is TGCAGTGCTAGCCCCTCCCGGGGGGGAGGCTACACCTTC.

This clonotype was seen just once. This sequence joins TRBV7-2 and TRBJ2-7; perhaps TRBD1 as D (7 bases). Trimming removed 3 bases from V and 5 bases from J, with 8 bases in between. The CDR3 sequence is 12 residues long. Per germline, CDR1 SGHTA and CDR2 FQGNSA. The CDR3 protein is CASSFRGDEQYF. The CDR3 nucleotides read TGTGCCAGCAGCTTCAGGGGGGACGAGCAGTACTTC.

This clonotype came up a few times. The chain carries TRBV15 and TRBJ2-7; a possible D gene is TRBD2 (5 bases). Trimming cost V 8 bases and J 2 bases, with 13 bases left between them. Germline V gene data show CDR1 as LNHNV and CDR2 as YYDKDF (reference sequence). CDR3 length: 13 residues. CDR3 amino acids: CATGEQLTYEQYF. DNA for the CDR3: TGTGCCACCGGGGAGCAATTGACCTACGAGCAGTACTTC.

The sample holds many counts of this clonotype. This chain joins TRBV30 and TRBJ1-1; weak D call: TRBD1 (5 bases). V lost 5 bases to trimming and J lost 1 base, with 5 bases between them. This CDR3 is 11 amino acids long. The germline gives CDR1 GTSNPN, CDR2 SVGIG (reference sequence). This CDR3 is CAWGQNTEAFF. The CDR3 bases are TGTGCCTGGGGACAGAACACTGAAGCTTTCTTT. Drawing the rest from reference TRBV30 and TRBJ1-1, the complete variable domain is SQTIHQWPATLVQPVGSPLSLECTVEGTSNPNLYWYRQAAGRGLQLLFYSVGIGQISSEVPQNLSASRPQDRQFILSSKKLLLSDSGFYLCAWGQNTEAFFGQGTRLTVV.

The chain combines TRBV7-8 with TRBJ2-1, with unresolved D. Germline lookup yields CDR1 SGHVS and CDR2 FQNEAQ. V was pared by 1 base and J by 8 bases, with 15 bases between. This CDR3 contains 15 residues. The CDR3 sequence: CASSLETGVGHEQFF. DNA for the CDR3: TGTGCCAGCAGCTTAGAGACTGGAGTGGGTCATGAGCAGTTCTTC.

Ten or more counts support this clonotype. The chain links TRBV2 to TRBJ2-2; 9 bases are a match to TRBD2. The CDR3 has 18 residues. Trimming removed 1 base from V and 5 bases from J; junction bases left unmatched: 11. The germline V gene encodes CDR1 SNHLY and CDR2 FYNNEI. This CDR3 is CASSEGVRLAGRTGELFF. The CDR3 region has the DNA TGTGCCAGCAGTGAAGGGGTTCGGCTAGCGGGACGAACCGGGGAGCTGTTTTTT.

This clonotype was found many times. The chain employs TRBV30 and TRBJ2-1; TRBD2 might be the D (6 bases). Germline V gene sequence: CDR1 GTSNPN, CDR2 SVGIG (reference sequence). Trimming cost V 3 bases and J 0 bases, with 12 bases left between them. This CDR3 comprises 15 residues. Written as DNA, the CDR3 is TGTGCCTGGAGGACGGGACTCAGCTCCTACAATGAGCAGTTCTTC. Protein sequence: CAWRTGLSSYNEQFF. Looking up the rest from reference TRBV30 and TRBJ2-1 gives the full variable domain: SQTIHQWPATLVQPVGSPLSLECTVEGTSNPNLYWYRQAAGRGLQLLFYSVGIGQISSEVPQNLSASRPQDRQFILSSKKLLLSDSGFYLCAWRTGLSSYNEQFFGPGTRLTVL.

There are many counts of this clonotype. The chain has TRBV28 and TRBJ1-4; a weak D match, TRBD1 (5 bases). Germline V gives CDR1 MDHEN, CDR2 SYDVKM. V was clipped by 5 bases and J by 5 bases, with 18 bases between them. The CDR3 runs 16 residues. This chain's CDR3 is CASSGDGQDHNEKLFF. Written as DNA, the CDR3 is TGTGCCAGCAGTGGGGACGGGCAGGACCACAATGAAAAACTGTTTTTT.

This clonotype was picked up many times. V gene TRBV11-2 combines with J gene TRBJ2-3, with D possibly being TRBD2 (5 bases). With 5 bases removed from V and 2 bases from J, the gap between germline ends came to 8 bases. CDR1 and CDR2 from the germline V gene are SGHAT and FQNNGV. This CDR3 is built from 13 residues. This CDR3 reads CASSRLLTDTQYF. DNA for the CDR3: TGTGCCAGCAGCCGACTACTCACAGATACGCAGTATTTT. Full variable domain (remainder filled in from reference TRBV11-2 and TRBJ2-3): EAGVAQSPRYKIIEKRQSVAFWCNPISGHATLYWYQQILGQGPKLLIQFQNNGVVDDSQLPKDRFSAERLKGVDSTLKIQPAKLEDSAVYLCASSRLLTDTQYFGPGTRLTVL.

This clonotype has ten or more counts. V and J are TRBV29-1 and TRBJ2-5, with D possibly matching TRBD2 (5 bases). The CDR3 is made up of 10 amino acids. Between the trimmed V and J ends, which lost 8 bases and 5 bases, there was a span of 9 bases. Per germline, CDR1 SQVTM and CDR2 ANQGSEA. This CDR3 reads CSYGLETQYF. The CDR3 DNA is TGCAGCTACGGACTTGAGACCCAGTACTTC.

A few counts support this clonotype. The chain joins TRBV12-3 or TRBV12-4 to TRBJ2-5; TRBD2 matches at 7 bases. This CDR3 spans 13 amino acids. Trimming removed 3 bases from V and 7 bases from J; junction bases left unmatched: 5. The CDR3 loop is CASSFGPGGTQYF. In DNA, the CDR3 is TGTGCCAGCAGTTTTGGACCGGGAGGGACCCAGTACTTC.

This chain links TRBV7-9 with TRBJ2-1; D gene uncertain. The CDR3 runs to 15 residues. V was clipped by 5 bases and J by 7 bases, with 18 bases between them. The V gene's germline CDR1 is SEHNR and CDR2 FQNEAQ (reference sequence). The CDR3 reads CASSPKGLEKNEQFF. The CDR3 nucleotides read TGTGCCAGCAGCCCGAAAGGGCTAGAGAAAAATGAGCAGTTCTTC.

Many counts were recorded for this clonotype. The chain employs TRBV20-1 and TRBJ1-1, with 7 bases that match TRBD1. Germline loops: CDR1 DFQATT, CDR2 SNEGSKA (reference sequence). The CDR3 length is 14 residues. Unmatched junction bases numbered 8, after V lost 3 bases and J lost 4 bases. CDR3 DNA sequence: TGCAGTGCTAGCACACAGGGGCTGGGCACTGAAGCTTTCTTT. It yields the protein CSASTQGLGTEAFF.

Ten or more counts support this clonotype. This sequence joins TRBV2 and TRBJ2-2; 7 positions agree with TRBD2. Per germline, CDR1 SNHLY and CDR2 FYNNEI. V lost 7 bases, J lost 4 bases, and 9 bases stayed unmatched. This CDR3 has 15 residues. DNA of the CDR3: TGTGCCAGCACACTGAGGGAGCGGGGCACCGGGGAGCTGTTTTTT. This sequence encodes CASTLRERGTGELFF.

About this clonotype itself: This could be a read error, since a much larger clone is one nucleotide away. This chain links TRBV5-5 with TRBJ1-1, with D possibly TRBD1 on 6 matching bases. V was cut by 2 bases and J by 3 bases, with 17 bases left in between. Germline assignment: CDR1 SGHKS and CDR2 YYEKEE (reference sequence). The CDR3 loop spans 16 amino acids. The DNA of the CDR3 is TGTGCCAGCAGCTTTATGATCAGAGGGGGGGACACTGAAGCTTTCTTT. Its protein is CASSFMIRGGDTEAFF.

This clonotype has a count of ten or more. This chain links TRBV27 with TRBJ2-3, with D uncertain. V lost 6 bases to trimming and J lost 0 bases, with 10 bases between them. Germline CDR1 MNHEY, CDR2 SMNVEV (reference sequence). The CDR3 is 14 residues long. The DNA for the CDR3 is TGTGCCAGCAGGATGATCGGTAGCACAGATACGCAGTATTTT. Amino acids: CASRMIGSTDTQYF.

This clonotype was observed at least ten times. The V gene is TRBV5-6, the J gene TRBJ2-1; D gene uncertain. The germline CDR1 and CDR2 sequences are SGHDT and YYEEEE. V gave up 3 bases and J gave up 0 bases, with 10 bases separating them. The CDR3 contains 15 residues. The CDR3 region is CASSYNVGSYNEQFF. CDR3 DNA: TGTGCCAGCAGCTATAATGTGGGCTCCTACAATGAGCAGTTCTTC.

This clonotype was observed many times. The V and J genes are TRBV28 and TRBJ2-5; D not certain. This CDR3 comprises 13 residues. The germline gives CDR1 MDHEN, CDR2 SYDVKM. V was clipped by 3 bases and J by 4 bases, with 9 bases between them. CDR3 bases: TGTGCCAGCAGTTTGAAGGGTCGAGAGACCCAGTACTTC. It specifies CASSLKGRETQYF.

This clonotype was seen ten or more times. The chain combines TRBV28 with TRBJ1-2, with D uncertain. This CDR3 contains 14 residues. Germline V lookup: CDR1 MDHEN, CDR2 SYDVKM. Trimming pared 6 bases from V and 3 bases from J, leaving 14 bases between. Written as DNA, the CDR3 is TGTGCCAGCAGCACGAGGGCCATGGACTATGGCTACACCTTC. The encoded protein is CASSTRAMDYGYTF.

This clonotype has just a few counts. The chain employs TRBV7-3 and TRBJ1-6; the D gene is possibly TRBD1 (5 bases). CDR3 length: 13 residues. Germline loops: CDR1 SGHTA, CDR2 FQGTGA. Trimming removed 7 bases at V and 6 bases at J, with 10 bases between. CDR3 DNA sequence: TGTGCCAGCATTACCAGGGTTAATTCACCCCTCCACTTT. Residues: CASITRVNSPLHF.

In the case of this clonotype: Sequence at one end of the junction differs from germline and may be a read error. The V gene is TRBV5-8, the J gene TRBJ1-4; the D is unclear. CDR1 SGHTS and CDR2 YDEGEE come from the germline V gene. CDR3 length: 14 amino acids. The CDR3 coding sequence is TGTACCAGCAGCTTGTCTGGGAACCAAGAAAAACTGTTTTTT. Translation: CTSSLSGNQEKLFF.

This clonotype was seen a few times. The junction shows a germline mismatch at one end, possibly a read error. The rearrangement uses TRBV15 and TRBJ2-7, with D unclear. CDR3 size: 15 residues. Germline V gives CDR1 LNHNV, CDR2 YYDKDF (reference sequence). The CDR3 region is CATSREGVKWNEQYF. As DNA, the CDR3 is TGCGCCACCAGCAGAGAAGGCGTCAAATGGAACGAGCAGTACTTC.

V is TRBV11-3 and J is TRBJ1-5; weak D call: TRBD1 (5 bases). The germline gives CDR1 SGHNT, CDR2 YENEEA. The CDR3 has 19 amino acids. V was trimmed by 4 bases and J by 4 bases, leaving 26 bases between them. The CDR3 DNA is TGTGCCAGCAGCTGGAAGGGGACCGCAGTCCCCCGCTTAAATCAGCCCCAGCATTTT. Translating it yields CASSWKGTAVPRLNQPQHF. The full variable domain, its missing parts supplied by reference TRBV11-3 and TRBJ1-5, is EAGVVQSPRYKIIEKKQPVAFWCNPISGHNTLYWYLQNLGQGPELLIRYENEEAVDDSQLPKDRFSAERLKGVDSTLKIQPAELGDSAVYLCASSWKGTAVPRLNQPQHFGDGTRLSIL.

This clonotype was recorded many times. This chain uses TRBV27 with TRBJ2-7; D is perhaps TRBD1 (6 bases). With 2 bases removed from V and 3 bases from J, the gap between germline ends came to 8 bases. The CDR3 covers 13 residues. Germline V lookup: CDR1 MNHEY, CDR2 SMNVEV (reference sequence). In DNA form, the CDR3 reads TGTGCCAGCAGTTTAAAGGACAGCTACGAGCAGTACTTC. As protein: CASSLKDSYEQYF.

In this sample, this clonotype turned up a few times. This clone may be a read error of a much larger clone one base away. Since no conserved phenylalanine or tryptophan closes the CDR3, a read error is the likely cause. The genes are TRBV3-1 and TRBJ1-1; D is undetermined. The V gene's germline CDR1 is LGHDT and CDR2 YNNKEL (reference sequence). Between the trimmed V and J ends, which lost 1 base and 1 base, there was a span of 4 bases. The CDR3 extends over 13 amino acids. CDR3 loop: CASSQVRNTEAFS. CDR3 nucleotide sequence: TGTGCCAGCAGCCAAGTGAGGAACACTGAAGCTTTCTCT.

For this clonotype: Given a much more abundant clone one base away, this may be a read error. This chain uses TRBV28 with TRBJ2-1, with 8 bases fitting TRBD1. The CDR3 contains 14 residues. J lost 8 bases, V lost 4 bases, and 7 bases had no gene match. Germline V gene lookup returns CDR1 MDHEN and CDR2 SYDVKM. The CDR3 nucleotides are TGTGCCAGCAGTTCTGATGACAGGGGCCATGAGCAGTTCTTC. Its translation: CASSSDDRGHEQFF.

This clonotype was seen more than once but under ten times. The rearrangement uses TRBV19 and TRBJ2-7; 10 bases align to TRBD2. CDR3 length equals 13 residues. The junction had 6 bases not matched to a gene; V was cut back by 9 bases and J by 4 bases. Germline lookup yields CDR1 LNHDA and CDR2 SQIVND (reference sequence). The CDR3 sequence is CASRGTSVYEQYF. The DNA for the CDR3 is TGTGCCAGCCGGGGGACTAGCGTATACGAGCAGTACTTC.

This clonotype turned up a few times. This chain links TRBV3-1 with TRBJ2-3; 11 positions agree with TRBD1. CDR3 length: 16 amino acids. V lost 4 bases to trimming and J lost 4 bases; unmatched junction nucleotides: 7. Germline lookup yields CDR1 LGHDT and CDR2 YNNKEL (reference sequence). CDR3 residues: CASSPSGTGGADTQYF. In DNA, the CDR3 is TGTGCCAGCAGCCCCTCCGGGACAGGGGGGGCAGATACGCAGTATTTT.